This T cell receptor (beta chain) emerged from a study of T cells expressing NK-cell markers. Overall study context: It was sorted CD3+CD56+NKG2C+, CD3+CD56+NKG2C- and CD3+CD56-NKG2C+ T cells that supplied the TCR beta repertoires. HCMV seropositivity marked most of the eight sequenced donors; one was seronegative.

The CDR3 spans 15 residues. In germline, CDR1 is SGHRS, CDR2 YFSETQ. TCRdb reprocessed the 5' RACE reads; each CDR3 protein has one entry and no DNA is given. The sample's table shows roughly 390,000 distinct CDR3 sequences. The sample was blood T cells: a sorted CD56 or NKG2C T cell subset, CD4+ or CD8+ T cells, or bulk PBMC T cells (not recorded which). The TCR was taken from a woman aged 45 to 65 in good health. The J gene is TRBJ2-4, the V gene TRBV5-1; TCRdb proposes TRBD1, but this gene call is untestable without DNA. Here the CDR3 reads CASSITGTGVFIQYF.